Sequencing of this T cell receptor beta chain was carried out in a study of shared clonotypes between healthy human individuals. Original analysis: ImmunoSEQ supplied junction-only sequences lacking quality scores, so filtering was different. Profiled with immunoSEQ multiplex PCR; TCRdb holds only in-frame clones, not every one. V, J and clone size were drawn from that table, and D and trimming were deduced from the DNA. The sample shows 500,000 to 650,000 clones, roughly 72% of them seen only once. All donors qualified as healthy HIV-negative adults and had experienced no recent acute infections or vaccinations. Caucasian adults living in Nashville, Tennessee, provided all samples. The study, taken as a whole, reports: It was only blood that was sampled, and tissue repertoires likely differ.

On this clone: The antigen remains unidentified.

After removal of 0 bases from V and 0 bases from J, the junction contained 6 bases not matched to a gene. The germline V gene encodes CDR1 SGHNT and CDR2 YYREEE (reference sequence). The CDR3 is made up of 18 amino acids. Sequences were obtained from PBMCs. The J gene is TRBJ2-4, the V gene TRBV5-4; 10 nucleotides line up with TRBD1. The receptor comes from a woman in her thirties or forties in good health. Some clones in this sample may be carry-over from other donors' samples. The CDR3 nucleotides are TGTGCCAGCAGCTTGGGGGGACAGGGGCTTCTAGCCAAAAACATTCAGTACTTC. It is translated as CASSLGGQGLLAKNIQYF.